A selection of T cell receptor beta chains follows, all from one sample in a study of T cell responses to AZD1222 COVID-19 vaccine. Sequencing was performed with immunoSEQ multiplex PCR; in TCRdb, only in-frame clones are kept and a portion is missing. The table records some 120,000 clones, approximately 88% of them present only once. The source was peripheral blood, collected on day 0 of AZD1222 vaccination. The receptors stem from an adult in good health. The CDR3 runs from the conserved cysteine through the conserved F or W. The order of the fields is clone size, D gene, CDR3 length, J gene, V gene, CDR3 protein. The D gene is left open where the match is weak. Clone size is shown for a subset of rows, as once, few, many or a class of expanded clone.

size: .
D: .
length: 15
J: TRBJ1-1
V: TRBV15
CDR3: CATSDGGARNTEAFF

size: .
D: TRBD1
length: 14
J: TRBJ1-5
V: TRBV6-6
CDR3: CASRKDRGTQPQHF

size: .
D: .
length: 12
J: TRBJ2-3
V: TRBV28
CDR3: CASSALGDTQYF

size: .
D: TRBD2
length: 17
J: TRBJ2-2
V: TRBV19
CDR3: CASSIRVAGAETGELFF

size: few
D: .
length: 15
J: TRBJ1-5
V: TRBV7-8
CDR3: CASSRWAGSNQPQHF

size: .
D: TRBD1
length: 13
J: TRBJ1-2
V: TRBV5-4
CDR3: CASSLPDRDGYTF

size: .
D: TRBD1
length: 14
J: TRBJ2-3
V: TRBV19
CDR3: CASSGTAARGTQYF

size: .
D: .
length: 12
J: TRBJ2-7
V: TRBV12-3/TRBV12-4
CDR3: CASPPNTGEQYF

size: .
D: TRBD1
length: 15
J: TRBJ2-7
V: TRBV6-5
CDR3: CASSYGQGATYEQYF

size: .
D: .
length: 15
J: TRBJ1-3
V: TRBV6-5
CDR3: CASSYSPGAGNTIYF

size: .
D: TRBD1
length: 16
J: TRBJ2-7
V: TRBV11-1
CDR3: CASTWGKTGQTYEQYF

size: .
D: TRBD1
length: 16
J: TRBJ1-1
V: TRBV6-5
CDR3: CASSYLTGQGNTEAFF

size: .
D: .
length: 14
J: TRBJ1-1
V: TRBV3-1/TRBV3-2
CDR3: CASRTGWGNTEAFF